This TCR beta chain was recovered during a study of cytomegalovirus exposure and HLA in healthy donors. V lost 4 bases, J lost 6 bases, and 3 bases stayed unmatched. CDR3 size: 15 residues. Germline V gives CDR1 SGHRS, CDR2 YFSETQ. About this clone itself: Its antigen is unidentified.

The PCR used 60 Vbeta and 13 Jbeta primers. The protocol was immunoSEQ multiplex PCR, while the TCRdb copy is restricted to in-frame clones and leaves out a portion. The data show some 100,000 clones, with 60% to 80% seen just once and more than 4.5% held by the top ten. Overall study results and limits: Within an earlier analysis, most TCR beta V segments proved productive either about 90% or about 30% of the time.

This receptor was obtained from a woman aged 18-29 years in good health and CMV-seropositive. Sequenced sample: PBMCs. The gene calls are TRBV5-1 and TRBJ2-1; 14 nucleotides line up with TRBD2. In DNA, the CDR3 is TGCGCCAGCAGCGGACTAGCGGGAGGTTTCAATGAGCAGTTCTTC. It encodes CASSGLAGGFNEQFF.